These 31 T cell receptor beta chains came from one sample sequenced in a study of shared clonotypes between healthy human individuals. Terminally differentiated effector memory CD45RA+ cells were left out of the naive CD8 fraction, which was CD45RO-negative and positively selected for CCR7. This table comes from immunoSEQ multiplex PCR, and its TCRdb copy is limited to in-frame clones, with some not included. The data show around 2,000,000 clones, 93% seen once. Specimen: naive CD8+ T cells from PBMCs. These receptors all stem from a man aged 18 to 29 in good health. Some clones in this sample may be carry-over from other donors' samples.

The chain couples TRBV25-1 to TRBJ1-5; D not certain. This CDR3 has 14 residues. From germline, CDR1 is MGHDK and CDR2 SYGVNS. V lost 6 bases, J lost 8 bases, and 17 bases lay in between. The CDR3 loop reads CASSRIGDLEPQHF. The CDR3 nucleotides read TGTGCCAGCAGCCGAATTGGGGATTTGGAGCCCCAGCATTTT.

The rearrangement joins TRBV5-1 to TRBJ2-7; D may be TRBD2 (6 bases). The CDR3 is made up of 14 amino acids. Germline CDR1 and CDR2: SGHRS and YFSETQ. With 1 base removed from V and 4 bases from J, the gap between germline ends came to 12 bases. CDR3 amino acids: CASSLNAGFYEQYF. DNA of the CDR3: TGCGCCAGCAGCTTGAACGCGGGATTTTACGAGCAGTACTTC. Filled out from reference TRBV5-1 and TRBJ2-7, the complete variable domain reads KAGVTQTPRYLIKTRGQQVTLSCSPISGHRSVSWYQQTPGQGLQFLFEYFSETQRNKGNFPGRFSGRQFSNSRSEMNVSTLELGDSALYLCASSLNAGFYEQYFGPGTRLTVT.

This rearrangement joins TRBV25-1 to TRBJ2-3, with 7 nucleotides matching TRBD1. CDR1 and CDR2 (germline): MGHDK, SYGVNS. CDR3 length: 10 residues. Trimming at V came to 10 bases and at J to 12 bases, leaving 7 bases not matched to a gene. CDR3 amino acids: CATRQGPQYF. CDR3 nucleotide sequence: TGTGCCACAAGACAGGGCCCACAGTATTTT.

The chain joins TRBV11-2 to TRBJ1-1; D not resolved. V was shortened by 7 bases and J by 0 bases, with 15 bases between the two germline ends. The V gene's germline CDR1 is SGHAT and CDR2 FQNNGV. CDR3 size: 15 residues. CDR3 protein: CASTSLREMNTEAFF. CDR3 bases: TGTGCCAGCACATCACTGCGAGAGATGAACACTGAAGCTTTCTTT.

The V gene is TRBV10-2, the J gene TRBJ2-7; D is uncertain. Trimming took 7 bases from V and 0 from J, leaving 10 bases between them. The germline V gene has CDR1 WSHSY and CDR2 SAAADI. The CDR3 extends over 13 amino acids. The CDR3: CASNDRSSYEQYF. The CDR3 DNA sequence: TGCGCCAGCAATGACCGGAGCTCCTACGAGCAGTACTTC.

Concerning this clone itself: The sample has other DNA sequences that encode this CDR3 too. The V gene is TRBV7-9, the J gene TRBJ1-2; D unresolved. CDR1 and CDR2 from the germline V gene are SEHNR and FQNEAQ (reference sequence). V shed 1 base and J shed 1 base, with 4 bases lying between them. The CDR3 covers 13 residues. The CDR3 bases are TGTGCCAGCAGCTTAGGATTTAACTATGGCTACACCTTC. This encodes CASSLGFNYGYTF.

The chain recombines TRBV7-9 with TRBJ2-3, with D possibly matching TRBD2 (5 bases). CDR1 and CDR2 (germline): SEHNR, FQNEAQ (reference sequence). With 1 base removed from V and 1 base from J, the gap between germline ends came to 9 bases. The CDR3 spans 15 residues. CDR3 in amino acids: CASSLGERGTDTQYF. CDR3 nucleotides: TGTGCCAGCAGCTTAGGGGAGAGAGGCACAGATACGCAGTATTTT.

This clone has just one count. This chain connects TRBV28 to TRBJ2-5, with D uncertain. The CDR3 spans 14 residues. Trimming left V 2 bases short and J 0 bases short, with 7 bases between. Germline CDR1 MDHEN, CDR2 SYDVKM. As DNA, the CDR3 is TGTGCCAGCAGTTTACAGAGGTACCAAGAGACCCAGTACTTC. This encodes CASSLQRYQETQYF.

This sequence joins TRBV14 and TRBJ2-1, with D hard to call. Trimming left V 2 bases short and J 9 bases short, with 14 bases between. Per the germline V gene, CDR1 is SGHDN and CDR2 is FVKESK. This CDR3 is built from 14 residues. The CDR3 DNA follows: TGTGCCAGCAGCCAATTATACCAGGAAGGTGAGCAGTTCTTC. Its protein product is CASSQLYQEGEQFF.

The V call is TRBV7-9, the J call TRBJ2-3; D is uncertain. The CDR3 loop spans 17 amino acids. V was clipped by 1 base and J by 0 bases, with 14 bases between them. Germline loops: CDR1 SEHNR, CDR2 FQNEAQ (reference sequence). The DNA of the CDR3 is TGTGCCAGCAGCTTAGAATATCTAGGTGGGAGCACAGATACGCAGTATTTT. Amino acid sequence: CASSLEYLGGSTDTQYF.

The chain links TRBV7-6 to TRBJ2-6; D is possibly TRBD1 (6 bases). Germline assignment: CDR1 SGHVS and CDR2 FNYEAQ. The CDR3 contains 15 residues. V was shortened by 5 bases and J by 1 base, with 9 bases between the two germline ends. The CDR3 DNA reads as TGTGCCAGCAGCGTCCAGGGGTCTGGGGCCAACGTCCTGACTTTC. This codes for CASSVQGSGANVLTF.

This clone has just one count. The chain employs TRBV9 and TRBJ2-3; TRBD2 matches at 11 bases. Trimming cost V 4 bases and J 1 base; bases outside gene matches: 17. This CDR3 has 20 amino acids. Germline CDR1 reads SGDLS; CDR2 reads YYNGEE. The CDR3 region is CASSLPRTSGPKGGTDTQYF. In DNA, the CDR3 is TGTGCCAGCAGCCTACCGAGGACTAGCGGGCCCAAAGGGGGCACAGATACGCAGTATTTT.

The V and J genes are TRBV21-1 and TRBJ2-5; TRBD1 is the table's D call and was not checked against the DNA. TRBV21-1 is classified as a pseudogene. The CDR3 is made up of 13 amino acids. CDR3 region: CASSKKGEETQYF. The CDR3 bases are TGTGCCAGCAGCAAAAAGGGGGAAGAGACCCAGTACTTC.

The rearrangement joins TRBV7-8 to TRBJ2-7; the D is unclear. Looked up from germline, CDR1 is SGHVS and CDR2 is FQNEAQ. Deletions cut 4 bases from V and 3 bases from J, with 13 bases between. The CDR3 loop spans 14 amino acids. The DNA of the CDR3 is TGTGCCAGCAGCTCGCGGCAGGCGCTCTACGAGCAGTACTTC. It is translated as CASSSRQALYEQYF.

This clone was recorded once. The rearrangement links TRBV6-5 to TRBJ1-1, with unresolved D. Germline CDR1 reads MNHEY; CDR2 reads SVGAGI. V gave up 5 bases and J gave up 0 bases, with 10 bases separating them. The CDR3 is 14 residues long. CDR3: CASSKDRLNTEAFF. CDR3 coding DNA: TGTGCCAGCAGTAAGGACCGTCTGAACACTGAAGCTTTCTTT.

V and J are TRBV5-5 and TRBJ2-5, with a possible D match to TRBD2 (5 bases). Germline V CDR1 and CDR2: SGHKS, YYEKEE (reference sequence). Trimming shortened V by 4 bases and J by 2 bases, and 18 bases separated the two germline ends. The CDR3 spans 16 residues. In DNA, the CDR3 is TGTGCCAGCAGCCCCCCTCCGCGGGTTTATCAAGAGACCCAGTACTTC. It translates to CASSPPPRVYQETQYF.

This clone has only one observation. The rearrangement uses TRBV4-2 and TRBJ2-5, with TRBD1 matching over 7 bases. Germline CDR1 is LGHNA and CDR2 is YNFKEQ. CDR3 length: 15 amino acids. V shed 0 bases and J 1 base; nucleotides not matched to a gene: 2. The CDR3 is CASSQERQGQETQYF. CDR3 bases: TGTGCCAGCAGCCAAGAGAGACAGGGCCAAGAGACCCAGTACTTC.

The chain joins TRBV4-2 to TRBJ2-2; 11 positions agree with TRBD2. Germline V lookup: CDR1 LGHNA, CDR2 YNFKEQ. CDR3 size: 16 residues. J gave up 5 bases and V 4 bases, and 6 bases lay outside the gene matches. The CDR3 reads CASSRLTSGKTGELFF. CDR3 DNA sequence: TGTGCCAGCAGCCGACTGACTAGCGGGAAGACCGGGGAGCTGTTTTTT.

V usage is TRBV13 and J usage is TRBJ2-1; 10 nucleotides match TRBD1. Per the germline V gene, CDR1 is PRHDT and CDR2 is FYEKMQ (reference sequence). The trim removed 5 bases at V and 7 bases at J, leaving 8 bases unmatched. The CDR3 sequence is 15 residues long. The CDR3 DNA is TGTGCCAGCAGCCAGGACAGGGGGATGGGTAATGAGCAGTTCTTC. This sequence encodes CASSQDRGMGNEQFF. The full variable domain, with the rest looked up from reference TRBV13 and TRBJ2-1, is AAGVIQSPRHLIKEKRETATLKCYPIPRHDTVYWYQQGPGQDPQFLISFYEKMQSDKGSIPDRFSAQQFSDYHSELNMSSLELGDSALYFCASSQDRGMGNEQFFGPGTRLTVL.

CDR3 nucleotide sequence: TGTGCCAGTAGTATCTGGGACACCAACACTGAAGCTTTCTTT. As protein: CASSIWDTNTEAFF. The rearrangement links TRBV19 to TRBJ1-1; TRBD1 might be the D (6 bases). CDR1 is LNHDA and CDR2 is SQIVND in the germline V gene (reference sequence). CDR3 length: 14 residues. V lost 3 bases and J lost 2, with 10 bases in between.

This rearrangement joins TRBV4-3 to TRBJ1-1, with D possibly TRBD1 on 6 matching bases. V was cut by 4 bases and J by 1 base, with 13 bases left in between. The CDR3 has 15 residues. Germline CDR1 LGHNA, CDR2 YSLEER. The CDR3 DNA follows: TGCGCCAGCAGCCTCCAAAGGACAGCGAACACTGAAGCTTTCTTT. Translation: CASSLQRTANTEAFF.

The rearrangement uses TRBV29-1 and TRBJ2-1; TRBD2 matches at 10 bases. CDR1 and CDR2 from the germline V gene are SQVTM and ANQGSEA. The CDR3 runs to 14 residues. With 1 base clipped from V and 14 bases from J, the junction kept 11 bases outside the gene matches. The CDR3, as DNA: TGCAGCGTTGAAGTCGATAGCGGGAGGAGGGGGGAGTTCTTC. Translated, it gives CSVEVDSGRRGEFF.

The V and J genes are TRBV13 and TRBJ2-1; 10 bases are a match to TRBD2. Germline assignment: CDR1 PRHDT and CDR2 FYEKMQ (reference sequence). There are 16 residues in the CDR3. J lost 7 bases, V lost 5 bases, and 11 bases had no gene match. CDR3 bases: TGTGCCAGCAGCCAAGCCCTAGCGGGAGAGGGGAATGAGCAGTTCTTC. Residues: CASSQALAGEGNEQFF.

The V call is TRBV5-6, the J call TRBJ2-7; D is perhaps TRBD1 (5 bases). This CDR3 region has 13 residues. Germline values: CDR1 SGHDT, CDR2 YYEEEE. V was clipped by 0 bases and J by 5 bases, with 9 bases between them. As DNA, the CDR3 is TGTGCCAGCAGCTTGGTGCCAGGGAACGAGCAGTACTTC. This codes for CASSLVPGNEQYF.

This sequence joins TRBV2 and TRBJ2-1, with D unclear. V was trimmed by 3 bases and J by 8 bases, leaving 8 bases between them. This CDR3 is built from 12 residues. The germline CDR1 and CDR2 sequences are SNHLY and FYNNEI. CDR3: CASSDLRDEQFF. CDR3 DNA sequence: TGTGCCAGCAGTGATCTCCGCGATGAGCAGTTCTTC.

The chain has TRBV6-5 and TRBJ2-3; D unclear. CDR3 length: 12 residues. Germline CDR1 MNHEY, CDR2 SVGAGI. V lost 6 bases to trimming and J lost 6 bases, with 10 bases between them. CDR3 DNA: TGTGCCAGCAGCCCGAATGGGGATACGCAGTATTTT. It codes for CASSPNGDTQYF.

The rearrangement links TRBV7-9 to TRBJ2-7; TRBD2 aligns across 10 bases. Germline V CDR1 and CDR2: SEHNR, FQNEAQ (reference sequence). V was pared by 7 bases and J by 4 bases, with 10 bases of the junction left unmatched. CDR3 length: 15 residues. The CDR3 nucleotides are TGTGCCAGCACCTCGGAGGCTAGCGGGAGTTACGAGCAGTACTTC. It specifies CASTSEASGSYEQYF.

This chain joins TRBV7-9 and TRBJ2-5, with D possibly TRBD2 on 5 matching bases. V lost 0 bases, J lost 5 bases, and 13 bases lay in between. The CDR3 runs to 15 residues. CDR1 and CDR2 from the germline V gene are SEHNR and FQNEAQ (reference sequence). CDR3 DNA sequence: TGTGCCAGCAGCTTAGCGGTTGGGAGATGGGAGACCCAGTACTTC. It specifies CASSLAVGRWETQYF. Variable domain in full (rest from reference TRBV7-9 and TRBJ2-5): DTGVSQNPRHKITKRGQNVTFRCDPISEHNRLYWYRQTLGQGPEFLTYFQNEAQLEKSRLLSDRFSAERPKGSFSTLEIQRTEQGDSAMYLCASSLAVGRWETQYFGPGTRLLVL.

On this clone itself: Other DNA sequences in this specimen translate into the identical CDR3. V is TRBV5-1 and J is TRBJ2-7; tentative D call: TRBD1 (5 bases). Trimming removed 0 bases at V and 2 bases at J, with 12 bases between. The CDR3 covers 15 residues. In germline, CDR1 is SGHRS, CDR2 YFSETQ. The CDR3 coding sequence is TGCGCCAGCAGCTTGGTCCCAGGGCCTACCTACGAGCAGTACTTC. It yields the protein CASSLVPGPTYEQYF. Supplemented by reference TRBV5-1 and TRBJ2-7, the full variable domain reads KAGVTQTPRYLIKTRGQQVTLSCSPISGHRSVSWYQQTPGQGLQFLFEYFSETQRNKGNFPGRFSGRQFSNSRSEMNVSTLELGDSALYLCASSLVPGPTYEQYFGPGTRLTVT.

V gene TRBV28 combines with J gene TRBJ2-3; the D gene is possibly TRBD1 (5 bases). Germline assignment: CDR1 MDHEN and CDR2 SYDVKM. Trimming took 5 bases from V and 5 from J, leaving 14 bases between them. This CDR3 contains 14 residues. The CDR3 region has the DNA TGTGCCAGCAGTCTTGGGGCCAGGGAAGATACGCAGTATTTT. Translation: CASSLGAREDTQYF.

The chain recombines TRBV9 with TRBJ1-2; TRBD1 matches at 8 bases. V shed 0 bases and J 6 bases; nucleotides not matched to a gene: 7. Germline loops: CDR1 SGDLS, CDR2 YYNGEE. This CDR3 comprises 15 residues. In DNA form, the CDR3 reads TGTGCCAGCAGCGTAGGTAGGACAGGGAGGCATGGCTACACCTTC. Its protein product is CASSVGRTGRHGYTF.